Presented here are 24 T cell receptor beta chains from one specimen sequenced in a study of control samples from healthy donors and cancer patients. TCRdb's table, derived via immunoSEQ multiplex PCR, lists solely in-frame clones and lacks some. Of 130,000 or so clones in the sample, over 75% were seen once. Sequenced: blood. These receptors all stem from a man aged 50-60 years in good health.

The chain combines TRBV13 with TRBJ1-6, with D uncertain. The CDR3 sequence is 15 residues long. In germline, CDR1 is PRHDT, CDR2 FYEKMQ (reference sequence). Trimming took off 4 bases at V and 4 bases at J, with 11 bases between the two ends. CDR3 DNA: TGTGCCAGCAGCTCGTGGCGGGATTATAATTCACCCCTCCACTTT. It encodes CASSSWRDYNSPLHF.

V usage is TRBV10-2 and J usage is TRBJ1-2; TRBD1 matches 7 bases. The V gene's germline CDR1 is WSHSY and CDR2 SAAADI. The V and J ends lost 0 bases and 4 bases, in that order; junction bases with no gene match: 8. The CDR3 extends over 16 amino acids. The CDR3 is CASSESRQGVTYGYTF. The DNA for the CDR3 is TGCGCCAGCAGTGAGTCGAGGCAGGGGGTTACCTATGGCTACACCTTC.

The chain couples TRBV2 to TRBJ2-7; 8 bases are a match to TRBD1. Trimming at V came to 6 bases and at J to 5 bases, leaving 9 bases not matched to a gene. The CDR3 runs to 14 residues. The germline CDR1 and CDR2 sequences are SNHLY and FYNNEI. CDR3 DNA: TGTGCCAGCAGGCGCAGGGGGCCTTTTGACGAGCAGTACTTC. Its translation: CASRRRGPFDEQYF.

This chain links TRBV24-1 with TRBJ1-2; D is uncertain. This CDR3 region has 14 residues. In germline, CDR1 is KGHDR, CDR2 SFDVKD. Trimming stripped 9 bases from V and 4 bases from J, with 17 bases between. The CDR3: CATRNDHEPYGYTF. The CDR3 DNA reads TGTGCCACCCGAAACGACCACGAACCCTATGGCTACACCTTC.

This clone was observed a few times. The V gene is TRBV9, the J gene TRBJ1-6, with D unclear. This CDR3 spans 14 amino acids. The germline V and J ends were trimmed by 3 bases and 7 bases, with 11 bases remaining between them. From germline, CDR1 is SGDLS and CDR2 YYNGEE. The CDR3 loop is CASSAAVRNSPLHF. In DNA, the CDR3 is TGTGCCAGCAGCGCAGCCGTTCGGAATTCACCCCTCCACTTT.

The chain couples TRBV28 to TRBJ1-4, with unresolved D. This CDR3 region has 13 residues. Looked up from germline, CDR1 is MDHEN and CDR2 is SYDVKM. V lost 7 bases to trimming and J lost 3 bases, with 9 bases between them. CDR3 in DNA: TGTGCCAGCACGGGGTCATCTAATGAAAAACTGTTTTTT. It specifies CASTGSSNEKLFF.

The chain links TRBV3-1 (or the pseudogene TRBV3-2) to TRBJ1-1, with TRBD1 as a possible D gene (6 bases). Trimming shortened V by 4 bases and J by 8 bases, and 14 bases separated the two germline ends. Germline loops: CDR1 LGHDT, CDR2 YNNKEL (reference sequence). The CDR3 runs 13 residues. The CDR3 spells CASSRNGQNEAFF. The CDR3 coding sequence is TGTGCCAGCAGCCGAAATGGACAGAACGAAGCTTTCTTT.

The table lists this clone with a count of one. The V and J genes are TRBV11-2 and TRBJ1-5; D is ambiguous. V was trimmed by 5 bases and J by 1 base, leaving 12 bases between them. Per germline, CDR1 SGHAT and CDR2 FQNNGV. This CDR3 comprises 15 residues. The CDR3 DNA sequence: TGTGCCAGCAGCCCCGGACCTAACAGCAATCAGCCCCAGCATTTT. This codes for CASSPGPNSNQPQHF.

This chain joins TRBV30 and TRBJ1-1, with a tentative D call TRBD1 (5 bases). CDR3 length equals 14 residues. The V end lost 7 bases, the J end lost 2 bases, and 17 bases lay between the germline ends. Germline-derived CDR1 and CDR2 are GTSNPN and SVGIG (reference sequence). CDR3 DNA sequence: TGTGCCTCCAATCCGGGACGTAGAAACACTGAAGCTTTCTTT. Translated: CASNPGRRNTEAFF.

The genes are TRBV5-8 and TRBJ2-1; D is unclear. The germline CDR1 and CDR2 sequences are SGHTS and YDEGEE. V lost 2 bases and J 16 bases, leaving 7 bases between the germline ends. CDR3 length: 9 amino acids. The CDR3 DNA reads TGTGCCAGCAGCTTATCGCGATTCTTC. Protein sequence: CASSLSRFF.

The V call is TRBV21-1, the J call TRBJ2-7; the D call of TRBD1 is as the table states it, not checked on the DNA. TRBV21-1 is assigned pseudogene status. This CDR3 is 15 amino acids long. CDR3 amino acids: CASSKEWDIPYEQYF. The CDR3 nucleotides read TGTGCCAGCAGCAAAGAGTGGGACATCCCCTACGAGCAGTACTTC.

CDR3 nucleotides: TGTGCCAGCAGCGTCGACAGGGTGGGGCAGTTCTTC. It is translated as CASSVDRVGQFF. The rearrangement links TRBV7-8 to TRBJ2-1, with 7 bases lining up with TRBD1. Germline assignment: CDR1 SGHVS and CDR2 FQNEAQ. The V segment lost 5 bases and the J segment 12 bases; nucleotides outside the gene matches: 7. This CDR3 region has 12 residues.

CDR3 region: CASIDDTASTDTQYF. The CDR3 coding sequence is TGTGCCAGCATTGATGACACGGCGAGCACAGATACGCAGTATTTT. The J gene is TRBJ2-3, the V gene TRBV2, with D unclear. Trimming took off 7 bases at V and 0 bases at J, with 14 bases between the two ends. Germline lookup yields CDR1 SNHLY and CDR2 FYNNEI. This CDR3 contains 15 residues.

The J gene is TRBJ1-3, the V gene TRBV28; D is perhaps TRBD1 (5 bases). The CDR3 is 16 amino acids. Germline lookup yields CDR1 MDHEN and CDR2 SYDVKM. V gave up 2 bases and J gave up 0 bases, with 11 bases separating them. The CDR3 DNA follows: TGTGCCAGCAGTTTAATTCCGGGGCACTCTGGAAACACCATATATTTT. Encoded protein: CASSLIPGHSGNTIYF. The whole variable domain, remainder taken from reference TRBV28 and TRBJ1-3, is DVKVTQSSRYLVKRTGEKVFLECVQDMDHENMFWYRQDPGLGLRLIYFSYDVKMKEKGDIPEGYSVSREKKERFSLILESASTNQTSMYLCASSLIPGHSGNTIYFGEGSWLTVV.

CDR3 bases: TGTGCCAGCAGCTCGGTTGGGCCTGGAAACACCATATATTTT. Its translation is CASSSVGPGNTIYF. The chain recombines TRBV3-1 (or the pseudogene TRBV3-2) with TRBJ1-3; no clear D. Trimming left V 5 bases short and J 2 bases short, with 10 bases between. The CDR3 is 14 amino acids. CDR1 and CDR2 from the germline V gene are LGHDT and YNNKEL (reference sequence).

The J gene is TRBJ2-5, the V gene TRBV29-1, with 7 bases matching TRBD1. The germline gives CDR1 SQVTM, CDR2 ANQGSEA. The ends lost 4 bases at V and 2 bases at J; junction bases unmatched: 13. This CDR3 is built from 16 residues. The CDR3 DNA reads TGCAGCGTTGGGGAGTGGACAGGCACCTTACAAGAGACCCAGTACTTC. Translation gives CSVGEWTGTLQETQYF. The whole variable domain, filled in from reference TRBV29-1 and TRBJ2-5, reads SAVISQKPSRDICQRGTSLTIQCQVDSQVTMMFWYRQQPGQSLTLIATANQGSEATYESGFVIDKFPISRPNLTFSTLTVSNMSPEDSSIYLCSVGEWTGTLQETQYFGPGTRLLVL.

CDR3 DNA: TGCAGTGCTATACAGGGGGGGGCTTTCTTT. Protein sequence: CSAIQGGAFF. V gene TRBV20-1 combines with J gene TRBJ1-1, with 8 positions matching TRBD1. The CDR3 runs to 10 residues. The germline CDR1 and CDR2 sequences are DFQATT and SNEGSKA (reference sequence). The ends lost 4 bases at V and 11 bases at J; junction bases unmatched: 3.

V gene TRBV4-1 combines with J gene TRBJ2-1; 10 nucleotides match TRBD1. This CDR3 is built from 16 residues. J gave up 5 bases and V 4 bases, and 8 bases lay outside the gene matches. Germline V lookup: CDR1 MGHRA, CDR2 YSYEKL. The CDR3 reads CASSPSPGTGDNEQFF. CDR3 DNA sequence: TGCGCCAGCAGCCCCAGTCCCGGGACAGGGGACAATGAGCAGTTCTTC.

The chain joins TRBV19 to TRBJ2-4, with D possibly matching TRBD1 (5 bases). Germline CDR1 and CDR2: LNHDA and SQIVND (reference sequence). This CDR3 comprises 16 residues. Trimming took 1 base from V and 1 from J, leaving 11 bases between them. CDR3 sequence (DNA): TGTGCCAGTAGTATAGGACAGAGGCGGGCCAAAAACATTCAGTACTTC. It is translated as CASSIGQRRAKNIQYF.

The chain uses TRBV7-9 and TRBJ1-4; TRBD1 agrees at 8 bases. The ends lost 4 bases at V and 1 base at J; junction bases unmatched: 11. The CDR3 runs to 18 residues. Germline V lookup: CDR1 SEHNR, CDR2 FQNEAQ (reference sequence). CDR3 sequence reads: CASSSPGQASVTNEKLFF. In nucleotides, the CDR3 is TGTGCCAGCAGCTCCCCGGGACAGGCCTCGGTAACTAATGAAAAACTGTTTTTT. Filled out from reference TRBV7-9 and TRBJ1-4, the complete variable domain reads DTGVSQNPRHKITKRGQNVTFRCDPISEHNRLYWYRQTLGQGPEFLTYFQNEAQLEKSRLLSDRFSAERPKGSFSTLEIQRTEQGDSAMYLCASSSPGQASVTNEKLFFGSGTQLSVL.

This clone came up once. The chain is built from TRBV10-3 and TRBJ2-1; the match to TRBD2 covers 10 bases. The germline gives CDR1 ENHRY, CDR2 SYGVKD. V was pared by 4 bases and J by 0 bases, with 6 bases of the junction left unmatched. The CDR3 runs to 17 residues. CDR3 in DNA: TGTGCCATCAGTGTAGGGGCTAGCGGGGGCTCCTACAATGAGCAGTTCTTC. Protein sequence: CAISVGASGGSYNEQFF.

DNA of the CDR3: TGTGCCAGCAGCTTAGATTATGCGGACGCCTCCTCCTACGAGCAGTACTTC. This sequence encodes CASSLDYADASSYEQYF. V is TRBV11-2 and J is TRBJ2-7; unclear D gene. This CDR3 has 17 residues. Germline loops: CDR1 SGHAT, CDR2 FQNNGV. The V end lost 0 bases, the J end lost 0 bases, and 15 bases lay between the germline ends. The whole variable domain, remainder taken from reference TRBV11-2 and TRBJ2-7, is EAGVAQSPRYKIIEKRQSVAFWCNPISGHATLYWYQQILGQGPKLLIQFQNNGVVDDSQLPKDRFSAERLKGVDSTLKIQPAKLEDSAVYLCASSLDYADASSYEQYFGPGTRLTVT.

This clone appeared once. The chain uses TRBV5-1 and TRBJ2-3; D not certain. V was trimmed by 0 bases and J by 0 bases, leaving 8 bases between them. Looked up from germline, CDR1 is SGHRS and CDR2 is YFSETQ. The CDR3 totals 15 residues. The CDR3 sequence: CASSLGFGSTDTQYF. The CDR3 coding sequence is TGCGCCAGCAGCTTGGGATTCGGTAGCACAGATACGCAGTATTTT. Looking up the rest from reference TRBV5-1 and TRBJ2-3 gives the full variable domain: KAGVTQTPRYLIKTRGQQVTLSCSPISGHRSVSWYQQTPGQGLQFLFEYFSETQRNKGNFPGRFSGRQFSNSRSEMNVSTLELGDSALYLCASSLGFGSTDTQYFGPGTRLTVL.

V and J are TRBV18 and TRBJ2-7; D ambiguous. The length of the CDR3 is 13 residues. Germline values: CDR1 KGHSH, CDR2 LQKENI. V gave up 4 bases and J gave up 4 bases, with 11 bases separating them. CDR3 region: CASSQAGGYEQYF. CDR3 nucleotides: TGTGCCAGCTCACAGGCAGGTGGGTACGAGCAGTACTTC.